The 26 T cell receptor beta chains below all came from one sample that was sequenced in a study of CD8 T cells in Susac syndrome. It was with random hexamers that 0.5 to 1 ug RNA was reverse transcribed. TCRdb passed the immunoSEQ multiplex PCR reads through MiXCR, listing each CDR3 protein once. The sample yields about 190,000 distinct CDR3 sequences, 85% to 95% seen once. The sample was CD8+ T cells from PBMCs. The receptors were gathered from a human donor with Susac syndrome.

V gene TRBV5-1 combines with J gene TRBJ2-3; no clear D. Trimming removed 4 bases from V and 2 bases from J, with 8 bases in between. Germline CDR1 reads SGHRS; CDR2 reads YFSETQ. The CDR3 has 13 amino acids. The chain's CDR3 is CASSALNTDTQYF. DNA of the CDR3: TGCGCCAGCAGCGCTCTGAACACAGATACGCAGTATTTT.

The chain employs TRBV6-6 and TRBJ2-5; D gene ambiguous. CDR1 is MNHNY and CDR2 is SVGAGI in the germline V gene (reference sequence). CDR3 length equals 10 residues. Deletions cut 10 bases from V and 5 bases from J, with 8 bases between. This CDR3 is CANRWETQYF. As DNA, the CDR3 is TGTGCCAACCGATGGGAGACCCAGTACTTC.

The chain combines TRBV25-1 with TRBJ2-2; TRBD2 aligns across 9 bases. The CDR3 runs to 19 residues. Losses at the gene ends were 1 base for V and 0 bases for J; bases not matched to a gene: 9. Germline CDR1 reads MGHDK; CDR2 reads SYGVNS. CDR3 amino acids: CASSELRLAESTNTGELFF. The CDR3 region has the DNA TGTGCCAGCAGTGAATTACGACTAGCGGAATCCACGAACACCGGGGAGCTGTTTTTT.

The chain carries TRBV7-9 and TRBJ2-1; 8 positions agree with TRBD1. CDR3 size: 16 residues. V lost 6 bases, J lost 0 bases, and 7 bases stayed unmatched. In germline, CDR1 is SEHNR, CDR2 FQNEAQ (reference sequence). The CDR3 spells CASSSGTGSSYNEQFF. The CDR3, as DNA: TGTGCCAGCAGTTCCGGGACAGGTAGCTCCTACAATGAGCAGTTCTTC.

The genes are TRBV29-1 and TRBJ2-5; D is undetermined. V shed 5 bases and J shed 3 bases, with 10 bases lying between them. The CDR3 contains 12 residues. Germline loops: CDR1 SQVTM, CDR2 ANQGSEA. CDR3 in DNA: TGCAGCGTTCGGGTAGGTGAAGAGACCCAGTACTTC. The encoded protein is CSVRVGEETQYF.

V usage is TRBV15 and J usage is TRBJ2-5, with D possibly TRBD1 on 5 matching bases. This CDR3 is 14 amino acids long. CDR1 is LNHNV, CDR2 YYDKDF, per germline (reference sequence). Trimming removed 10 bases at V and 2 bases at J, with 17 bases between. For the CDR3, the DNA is TGTGCCATCCTATATCGGACACGTCAAGAGACCCAGTACTTC. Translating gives CAILYRTRQETQYF.

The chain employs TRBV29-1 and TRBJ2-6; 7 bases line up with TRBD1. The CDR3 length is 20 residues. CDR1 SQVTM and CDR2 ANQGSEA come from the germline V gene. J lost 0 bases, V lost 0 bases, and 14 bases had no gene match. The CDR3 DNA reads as TGCAGCGTTGAAGATCCAAGGTTGCCAGGGGGTTACTCTGGGGCCAACGTCCTGACTTTC. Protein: CSVEDPRLPGGYSGANVLTF.

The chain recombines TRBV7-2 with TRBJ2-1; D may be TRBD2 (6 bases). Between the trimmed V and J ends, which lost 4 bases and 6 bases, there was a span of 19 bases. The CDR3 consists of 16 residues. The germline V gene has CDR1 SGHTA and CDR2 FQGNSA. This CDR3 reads CASSSGSGLIGNEQFF. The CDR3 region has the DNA TGTGCCAGCAGCTCGGGTAGCGGATTGATAGGCAATGAGCAGTTCTTC.

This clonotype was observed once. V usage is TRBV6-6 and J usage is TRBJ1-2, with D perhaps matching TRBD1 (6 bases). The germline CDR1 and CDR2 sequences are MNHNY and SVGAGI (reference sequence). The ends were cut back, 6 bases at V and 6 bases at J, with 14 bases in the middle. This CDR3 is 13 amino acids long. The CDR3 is CASSYRVADGYTF. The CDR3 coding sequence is TGTGCCAGCAGCTACAGGGTTGCGGATGGCTACACCTTC.

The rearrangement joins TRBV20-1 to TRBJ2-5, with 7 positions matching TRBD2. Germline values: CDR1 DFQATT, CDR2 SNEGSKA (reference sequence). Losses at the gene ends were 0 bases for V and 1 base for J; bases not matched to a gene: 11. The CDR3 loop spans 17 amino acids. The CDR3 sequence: CSARDGGERPFQETQYF. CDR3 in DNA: TGCAGTGCTAGAGATGGGGGGGAGCGCCCCTTCCAAGAGACCCAGTACTTC.

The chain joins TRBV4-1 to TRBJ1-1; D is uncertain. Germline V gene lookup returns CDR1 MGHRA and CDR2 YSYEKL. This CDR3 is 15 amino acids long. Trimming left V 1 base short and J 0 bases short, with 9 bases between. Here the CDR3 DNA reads TGCGCCAGCAGCCAAGTAACCCGGGTGAACACTGAAGCTTTCTTT. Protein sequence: CASSQVTRVNTEAFF.

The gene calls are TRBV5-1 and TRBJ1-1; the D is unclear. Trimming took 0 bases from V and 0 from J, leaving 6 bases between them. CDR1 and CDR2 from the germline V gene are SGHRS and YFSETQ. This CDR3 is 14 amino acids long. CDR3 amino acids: CASSLGMMNTEAFF. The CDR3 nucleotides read TGCGCCAGCAGCTTGGGTATGATGAACACTGAAGCTTTCTTT.

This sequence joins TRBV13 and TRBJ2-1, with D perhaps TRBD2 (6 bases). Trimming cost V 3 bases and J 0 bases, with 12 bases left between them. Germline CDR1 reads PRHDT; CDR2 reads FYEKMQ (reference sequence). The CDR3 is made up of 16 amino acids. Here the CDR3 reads CASSLGLAASYNEQFF. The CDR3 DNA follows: TGTGCCAGCAGCTTGGGACTCGCAGCCTCCTACAATGAGCAGTTCTTC.

Written as DNA, the CDR3 is TGTGCCAGCAGTTTATGGGTCGCCTACGAGCAGTACTTC. Translated: CASSLWVAYEQYF. The chain joins TRBV28 to TRBJ2-7, with D unclear. The CDR3 has 13 amino acids. The germline gives CDR1 MDHEN, CDR2 SYDVKM. V was clipped by 0 bases and J by 2 bases, with 5 bases between them.

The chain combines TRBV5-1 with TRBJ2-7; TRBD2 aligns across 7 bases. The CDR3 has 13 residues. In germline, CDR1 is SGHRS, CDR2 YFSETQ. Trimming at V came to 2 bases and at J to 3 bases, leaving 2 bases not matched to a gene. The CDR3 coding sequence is TGCGCCAGCAGCTTAACTAGCGTCTACGAGCAGTACTTC. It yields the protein CASSLTSVYEQYF.

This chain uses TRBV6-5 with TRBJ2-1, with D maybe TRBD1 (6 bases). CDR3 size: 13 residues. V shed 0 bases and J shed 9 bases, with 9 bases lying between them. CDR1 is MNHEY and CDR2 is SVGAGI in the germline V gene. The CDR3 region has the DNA TGTGCCAGCAGTTACTCGCAGGGGATTGAGCAGTTCTTC. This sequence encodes CASSYSQGIEQFF.

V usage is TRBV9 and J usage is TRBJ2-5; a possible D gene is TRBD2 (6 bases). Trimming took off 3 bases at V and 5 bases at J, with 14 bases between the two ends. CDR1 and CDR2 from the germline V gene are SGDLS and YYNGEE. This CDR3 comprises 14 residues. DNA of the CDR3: TGTGCCAGCAGCGAGGGCGGGAACTCGGAGACCCAGTACTTC. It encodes CASSEGGNSETQYF. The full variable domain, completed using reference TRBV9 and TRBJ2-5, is DSGVTQTPKHLITATGQRVTLRCSPRSGDLSVYWYQQSLDQGLQFLIQYYNGEERAKGNILERFSAQQFPDLHSELNLSSLELGDSALYFCASSEGGNSETQYFGPGTRLLVL.

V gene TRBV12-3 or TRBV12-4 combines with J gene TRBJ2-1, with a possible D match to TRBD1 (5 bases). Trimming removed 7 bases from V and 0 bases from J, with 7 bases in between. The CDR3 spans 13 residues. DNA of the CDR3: TGTGCCAGCATAGACAGCTCCTACAATGAGCAGTTCTTC. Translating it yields CASIDSSYNEQFF.

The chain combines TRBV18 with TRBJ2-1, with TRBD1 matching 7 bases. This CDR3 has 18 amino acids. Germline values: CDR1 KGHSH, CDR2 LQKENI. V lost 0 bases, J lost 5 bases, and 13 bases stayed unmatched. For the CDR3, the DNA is TGTGCCAGCTCACCACCGGAAATGCTGGACAGGATAGACAATGAGCAGTTCTTC. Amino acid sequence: CASSPPEMLDRIDNEQFF.

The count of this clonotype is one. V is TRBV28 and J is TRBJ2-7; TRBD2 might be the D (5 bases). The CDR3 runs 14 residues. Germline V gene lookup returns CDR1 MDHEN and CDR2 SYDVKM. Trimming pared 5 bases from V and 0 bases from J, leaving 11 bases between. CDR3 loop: CASSGRGLSYEQYF. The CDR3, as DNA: TGTGCCAGCAGTGGGAGAGGACTCTCCTACGAGCAGTACTTC.

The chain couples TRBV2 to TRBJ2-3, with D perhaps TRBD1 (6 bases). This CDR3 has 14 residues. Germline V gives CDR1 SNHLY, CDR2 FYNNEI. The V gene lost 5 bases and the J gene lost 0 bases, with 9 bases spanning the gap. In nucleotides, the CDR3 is TGTGCCAGCAGTACAGGGTTTAGCACAGATACGCAGTATTTT. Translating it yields CASSTGFSTDTQYF.

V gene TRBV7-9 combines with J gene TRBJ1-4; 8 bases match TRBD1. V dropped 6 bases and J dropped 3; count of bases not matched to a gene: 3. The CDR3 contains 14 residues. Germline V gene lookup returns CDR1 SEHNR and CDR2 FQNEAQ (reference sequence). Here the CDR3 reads CASRGDRPNEKLFF. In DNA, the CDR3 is TGTGCCAGCAGGGGGGACAGGCCTAATGAAAAACTGTTTTTT.

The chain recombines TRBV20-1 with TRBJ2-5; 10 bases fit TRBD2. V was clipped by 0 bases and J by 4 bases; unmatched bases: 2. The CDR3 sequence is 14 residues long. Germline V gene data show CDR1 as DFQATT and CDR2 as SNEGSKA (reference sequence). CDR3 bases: TGCAGTGCTAGAGATTCTAGCGGGGGAGAGACCCAGTACTTC. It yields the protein CSARDSSGGETQYF.

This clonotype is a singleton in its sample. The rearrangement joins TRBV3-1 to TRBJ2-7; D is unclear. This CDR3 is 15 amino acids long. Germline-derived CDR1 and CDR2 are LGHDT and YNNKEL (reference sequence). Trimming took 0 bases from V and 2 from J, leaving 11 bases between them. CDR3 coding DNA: TGTGCCAGCAGCCAAGACCCCGGCCGAGCCTACGAGCAGTACTTC. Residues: CASSQDPGRAYEQYF.

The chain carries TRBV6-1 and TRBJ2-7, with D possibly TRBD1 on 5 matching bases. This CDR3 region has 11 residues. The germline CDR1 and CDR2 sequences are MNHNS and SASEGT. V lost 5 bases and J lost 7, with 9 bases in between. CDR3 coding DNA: TGTGCCAGCAGTATTCGACAGGAGCAGTACTTC. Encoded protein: CASSIRQEQYF.

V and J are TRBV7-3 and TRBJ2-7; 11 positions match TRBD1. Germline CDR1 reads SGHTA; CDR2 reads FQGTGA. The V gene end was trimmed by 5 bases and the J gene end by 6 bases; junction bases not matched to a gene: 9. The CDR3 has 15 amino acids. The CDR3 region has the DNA TGTGCCAGCAGCCGGACAGGGGGCCTTTATAGCGAGCAGTACTTC. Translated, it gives CASSRTGGLYSEQYF.